Shown below are 15 T cell receptor beta chains from a single sample sequenced in a study of shared clonotypes between healthy human individuals. Assay: immunoSEQ multiplex PCR; the TCRdb copy retains only in-frame clones and omits some. Here the sample spans more than 550,000 clones, about 90% being singletons. CD45RO-negative CD8 cells positively selected for CCR7 made up the naive population, which excluded terminally differentiated effector memory CD45RA+ cells. The source material was naive CD8+ T cells sorted from blood. The receptors derive from a man aged 25-45 years in good health.

The chain employs TRBV11-2 and TRBJ2-1, with D possibly being TRBD1 (5 bases). With 2 bases removed from V and 2 bases from J, the gap between germline ends came to 19 bases. The CDR3 totals 18 residues. Germline CDR1 SGHAT, CDR2 FQNNGV. CDR3 protein: CASSLNIGLRAPYNEQFF. DNA of the CDR3: TGTGCCAGCAGCTTAAATATTGGGCTCAGGGCTCCCTACAATGAGCAGTTCTTC.

The CDR3 spells CASSTEREATDTQYF. The CDR3 nucleotides read TGTGCCAGCAGCACCGAGCGGGAGGCCACAGATACGCAGTATTTT. The genes are TRBV7-9 and TRBJ2-3; 9 bases are shared with TRBD2. J gave up 2 bases and V 5 bases, and 5 bases lay outside the gene matches. From germline, CDR1 is SEHNR and CDR2 FQNEAQ (reference sequence). This CDR3 comprises 15 residues. The whole variable domain, remainder taken from reference TRBV7-9 and TRBJ2-3, is DTGVSQNPRHKITKRGQNVTFRCDPISEHNRLYWYRQTLGQGPEFLTYFQNEAQLEKSRLLSDRFSAERPKGSFSTLEIQRTEQGDSAMYLCASSTEREATDTQYFGPGTRLTVL.

This clone has a single count. This chain uses TRBV11-2 with TRBJ1-1; D is unresolved. Germline V gene lookup returns CDR1 SGHAT and CDR2 FQNNGV. The CDR3 runs 17 residues. The V gene lost 0 bases and the J gene lost 1 base, with 15 bases spanning the gap. CDR3 sequence reads: CASSLDFDLMTNTEAFF. CDR3 DNA sequence: TGTGCCAGCAGCTTAGATTTCGACCTCATGACGAACACTGAAGCTTTCTTT. The variable domain in full, with the rest retrieved from reference TRBV11-2 and TRBJ1-1, is EAGVAQSPRYKIIEKRQSVAFWCNPISGHATLYWYQQILGQGPKLLIQFQNNGVVDDSQLPKDRFSAERLKGVDSTLKIQPAKLEDSAVYLCASSLDFDLMTNTEAFFGQGTRLTVV.

This clone was recorded only once. This rearrangement joins TRBV29-1 to TRBJ2-3, with 8 bases that match TRBD1. Germline V gives CDR1 SQVTM, CDR2 ANQGSEA. The CDR3 consists of 15 residues. V dropped 4 bases and J dropped 6; count of bases not matched to a gene: 12. CDR3: CSVVGQGAHSDTQYF. The DNA for the CDR3 is TGCAGCGTTGTAGGGCAGGGGGCCCACTCCGATACGCAGTATTTT.

This chain joins TRBV29-1 and TRBJ2-1; D may be TRBD2 (6 bases). Germline V CDR1 and CDR2: SQVTM, ANQGSEA. Trimming took off 3 bases at V and 0 bases at J, with 12 bases between the two ends. This CDR3 comprises 15 residues. CDR3 in amino acids: CSVEVAVSSYNEQFF. The CDR3 coding sequence is TGCAGCGTTGAGGTAGCGGTTAGCTCCTACAATGAGCAGTTCTTC.

Concerning this clone: This may arise from a read error, as a much more abundant clone is one base away. V gene TRBV6-5 combines with J gene TRBJ2-7; no definite D call. CDR1 is MNHEY and CDR2 is SVGAGI in the germline V gene. The length of the CDR3 is 13 residues. In nucleotides, the CDR3 is TGTACCAGCAGTTACAGTGCCTCCTACGAGCAGTACTTC. Amino acid sequence: CTSSYSASYEQYF.

The gene calls are TRBV11-2 and TRBJ1-1; TRBD1 might be the D (6 bases). Germline V gene sequence: CDR1 SGHAT, CDR2 FQNNGV. Trimming removed 1 base at V and 0 bases at J, with 9 bases between. The CDR3 covers 15 residues. The CDR3 loop reads CASSLGQALNTEAFF. The CDR3, as DNA: TGTGCCAGCAGCTTAGGACAGGCCTTGAACACTGAAGCTTTCTTT.

This chain connects TRBV11-2 to TRBJ2-7; D call uncertain. CDR3 length: 13 amino acids. Trimming stripped 3 bases from V and 1 base from J, with 7 bases between. Germline assignment: CDR1 SGHAT and CDR2 FQNNGV. CDR3 coding DNA: TGTGCCAGCAGCTTTCAAGATTCCTACGAGCAGTACTTC. This sequence encodes CASSFQDSYEQYF.

This clone was observed a handful of times. V gene TRBV7-9 combines with J gene TRBJ1-1, with D possibly TRBD1 on 5 matching bases. The CDR3 spans 14 residues. V gave up 3 bases and J gave up 3 bases, with 11 bases separating them. The germline V gene encodes CDR1 SEHNR and CDR2 FQNEAQ (reference sequence). Written as DNA, the CDR3 is TGTGCCAGCAGCTTTTTTTTAGGGGACACTGAAGCTTTCTTT. Protein: CASSFFLGDTEAFF.

The count of this clone is one. This chain links TRBV29-1 with TRBJ1-1, with 7 bases identical to TRBD1. J was trimmed by 4 bases and V by 5 bases; bases with no gene match: 13. The CDR3 is made up of 15 amino acids. From germline, CDR1 is SQVTM and CDR2 ANQGSEA. The CDR3 here is CSVRWWDSGSTEAFF. CDR3 sequence (DNA): TGCAGCGTTCGGTGGTGGGACAGCGGGAGCACTGAAGCTTTCTTT.

The CDR3 nucleotides are TGTGCCTGGAGAATGAAGGGCAGGGGAGATCAGCCCCAGCATTTT. Residues: CAWRMKGRGDQPQHF. The rearrangement links TRBV30 to TRBJ1-5; TRBD1 is a possible D gene (6 bases). From germline, CDR1 is GTSNPN and CDR2 SVGIG (reference sequence). CDR3 size: 15 residues. V was clipped by 3 bases and J by 5 bases, with 17 bases between them.

This chain links TRBV27 with TRBJ1-2; TRBD1 matches 7 bases. The germline V gene has CDR1 MNHEY and CDR2 SMNVEV (reference sequence). There are 13 residues in the CDR3. Trimming at V came to 3 bases and at J to 8 bases, leaving 6 bases not matched to a gene. CDR3 sequence: CASSLGRGQGYTF. The CDR3 DNA is TGTGCCAGCAGTTTGGGGAGGGGGCAGGGCTACACCTTC.

The gene calls are TRBV11-1 and TRBJ2-7, with 9 bases fitting TRBD2. Germline loops: CDR1 SGHAT, CDR2 FQDESV (reference sequence). J was trimmed by 4 bases and V by 3 bases; bases with no gene match: 4. The CDR3 runs to 14 residues. CDR3 sequence reads: CASSLRAGGYEQYF. For the CDR3, the DNA is TGTGCCAGCAGCTTGAGAGCGGGGGGTTACGAGCAGTACTTC.

The chain uses TRBV5-6 and TRBJ1-1; D unclear. Trimming cost V 6 bases and J 0 bases, with 21 bases left between them. The CDR3 is 17 amino acids. Germline-derived CDR1 and CDR2 are SGHDT and YYEEEE. This chain's CDR3 is CASTSWSSSNMNTEAFF. CDR3 DNA: TGTGCCAGCACATCCTGGTCGTCCAGTAACATGAACACTGAAGCTTTCTTT.

The J gene is TRBJ2-7, the V gene TRBV4-1; the D gene is possibly TRBD1 (6 bases). Germline V gene sequence: CDR1 MGHRA, CDR2 YSYEKL. Trimming left V 6 bases short and J 1 base short, with 16 bases between. The CDR3 runs 15 residues. The CDR3 DNA follows: TGCGCCAGCAGTCCCGACAGGAGCGCTTCCTACGAGCAGTACTTC. Protein product: CASSPDRSASYEQYF.